This is a list of T cell receptor beta chains from one sample in a study of beta chain features in type 1 diabetes. Data came from immunoSEQ multiplex PCR; TCRdb stores just in-frame clones and leaves some out. The sample carries around 350,000 clones, over 10% recorded once. What was sequenced was naive CD4+ T cells from blood. The receptor set was obtained from a man between 18 and 29 years old in good health. Both conserved end residues are part of each CDR3. A D gene is named only where the DNA matches it firmly. The size entry is marked missing in some rows and otherwise reads once, few, many or a size class.

d_gene	v_gene	j_gene	abundance	CDR3aa	CDR3nt
-	TRBV7-2	TRBJ2-7	few	CASSFRRWGESYEQYF	TGTGCCAGCAGCTTCCGTAGGTGGGGCGAATCCTACGAGCAGTACTTC
-	TRBV19	TRBJ1-2	few	CASSIELLDYGYTF	TGTGCCAGTAGTATAGAACTTTTGGACTATGGCTACACCTTC
TRBD2	TRBV4-3	TRBJ2-1	few	CASSQGLAGGFNEQFF	TGCGCCAGCAGCCAGGGACTAGCGGGAGGTTTCAATGAGCAGTTCTTC
-	TRBV7-2	TRBJ1-5	-	CASSMTGGNQPQHF	TGTGCCAGCAGCATGACAGGTGGCAATCAGCCCCAGCATTTT
-	TRBV9	TRBJ2-1	few	CASSVGLALPNEQFF	TGTGCCAGCAGCGTAGGTCTAGCGCTTCCGAATGAGCAGTTCTTC
-	TRBV6-6	TRBJ2-2	-	CASSYIGTSGELFF	TGTGCCAGCAGTTACATCGGGACATCCGGGGAGCTGTTTTTT
-	TRBV5-6	TRBJ2-7	-	CASSLQHSYEQYF	TGTGCCAGCAGCTTACAACACTCCTACGAGCAGTACTTC
-	TRBV19	TRBJ2-1	-	CASSNRDIYNEQFF	TGTGCCAGTAGTAACCGGGACATCTACAATGAGCAGTTCTTC
-	TRBV7-2	TRBJ1-5	few	CASRSGGRAGNQPQHF	TGTGCCAGCAGATCCGGGGGACGAGCGGGGAATCAGCCCCAGCATTTT
-	TRBV19	TRBJ2-2	few	CASSPQGTNTGELFF	TGTGCCAGTAGTCCGCAGGGGACGAACACCGGGGAGCTGTTTTTT
-	TRBV30	TRBJ2-5	-	CAWSELKETQYF	TGTGCCTGGAGTGAATTAAAAGAGACCCAGTACTTC
TRBD1	TRBV18	TRBJ1-1	-	CASSPRGLKDTEAFF	TGTGCCAGCTCACCGAGGGGGCTGAAAGACACTGAAGCTTTCTTT
TRBD1	TRBV9	TRBJ1-3	few	CASSGTGGRGNTIYF	TGTGCCAGCAGCGGAACAGGGGGAAGGGGAAACACCATATATTTT
-	TRBV7-2	TRBJ2-1	-	CASSLVSRSADEQFF	TGTGCCAGCAGCTTAGTGTCTCGGTCAGCGGATGAGCAGTTCTTC
-	TRBV13	TRBJ1-1	few	CASSFLTGGTEAFF	TGTGCCAGCAGCTTTCTTACGGGAGGCACTGAAGCTTTCTTT
-	TRBV5-1	TRBJ2-5	few	CASSLSSSQETQYF	TGCGCCAGCAGCTTGAGCTCGTCCCAAGAGACCCAGTACTTC
TRBD1	TRBV28	TRBJ1-6	few	CASLTGYNSPLHF	TGTGCCAGCCTGACAGGGTATAATTCACCCCTCCACTTT
-	TRBV11-2	TRBJ1-5	-	CASSLQGGKGQPQHF	TGTGCCAGCAGCTTACAGGGAGGGAAGGGGCAGCCCCAGCATTTT
TRBD1	TRBV10-3	TRBJ1-5	-	CAISGQGENQPQHF	TGTGCCATCAGTGGACAGGGCGAGAATCAGCCCCAGCATTTT
TRBD2	TRBV5-1	TRBJ2-1	few	CASRPPPAAGSSDEQFF	TGCGCCAGCAGACCCCCCCCAGCAGCGGGGTCCTCGGATGAGCAGTTCTTC
TRBD1	TRBV6-6	TRBJ1-5	few	CASNYRGLENNQPQHF	TGTGCCAGCAACTACAGGGGGCTCGAAAACAATCAGCCCCAGCATTTT
TRBD2	TRBV27	TRBJ2-7	-	CASKDSGRIGYEQYF	TGTGCCAGCAAAGATAGCGGGAGAATAGGGTACGAGCAGTACTTC
-	TRBV9	TRBJ1-1	-	CASSSVGVNTEAFF	TGTGCCAGCAGTTCTGTCGGGGTGAACACTGAAGCTTTCTTT
-	TRBV27	TRBJ2-1	-	CASSLNTYNEQFF	TGTGCCAGCAGTCTTAATACCTACAATGAGCAGTTCTTC
-	TRBV4-2	TRBJ1-2	-	CASSQNSPGANAGYTF	TGTGCCAGCAGCCAAAACTCCCCGGGAGCGAATGCTGGCTACACCTTC
TRBD1	TRBV27	TRBJ2-1	once	CASSLVAQGAWDEQFF	TGTGCCAGCAGTTTAGTAGCGCAGGGGGCCTGGGATGAGCAGTTCTTC
TRBD2	TRBV5-4	TRBJ2-2	few	CASRDTGGTGELFF	TGTGCCAGCAGGGACACGGGAGGCACCGGGGAGCTGTTTTTT
TRBD2	TRBV4-1	TRBJ2-1	-	CASSQGRGAGALVEQFF	TGCGCCAGCAGCCAAGGTAGGGGAGCGGGAGCGCTTGTTGAGCAGTTCTTC
-	TRBV7-2	TRBJ1-1	-	CASSLGQMNTEAFF	TGTGCCAGCAGCTTAGGACAGATGAACACTGAAGCTTTCTTT
TRBD2	TRBV7-2	TRBJ2-1	-	CASSSGGSYNEQFF	TGTGCCAGCAGCTCCGGGGGGTCTTACAATGAGCAGTTCTTC
-	TRBV11-2	TRBJ2-5	few	CASSPQFWTQETQYF	TGTGCCAGCAGCCCCCAGTTCTGGACACAAGAGACCCAGTACTTC
TRBD1	TRBV5-5	TRBJ2-5	-	CASSLRWTGEERETQYF	TGTGCCAGCAGCCTGCGTTGGACAGGGGAAGAAAGGGAGACCCAGTACTTC
TRBD2	TRBV27	TRBJ2-2	few	CASSPRYGGAVFGGELFF	TGTGCCAGCAGTCCGAGATACGGGGGGGCTGTTTTTGGCGGGGAGCTGTTTTTT
-	TRBV19	TRBJ1-5	-	CASSTSRVYNQPQHF	TGTGCCAGTAGTACTTCCAGGGTTTACAATCAGCCCCAGCATTTT
-	TRBV7-6	TRBJ1-1	few	CASSLVALAYGTTNTEAFF	TGTGCCAGCAGCTTAGTAGCCCTCGCTTACGGGACAACCAACACTGAAGCTTTCTTT
-	TRBV5-6	TRBJ1-3	-	CASSLGAWAHGNTIYF	TGTGCCAGCAGCTTGGGTGCCTGGGCACATGGAAACACCATATATTTT
-	TRBV7-3	TRBJ2-2	-	CASSLSGLSGELFF	TGTGCCAGCAGCTTGTCAGGGTTGTCCGGGGAGCTGTTTTTT
TRBD1	TRBV7-2	TRBJ2-7	few	CASSTTGDSEQYF	TGTGCCAGCAGCACGACAGGGGACTCCGAGCAGTACTTC
TRBD1	TRBV6-5	TRBJ2-7	-	CASSYSGQGDSEQYF	TGTGCCAGCAGTTACTCGGGACAGGGGGACTCCGAGCAGTACTTC